This TCR beta chain was profiled in a study of T cells after yellow fever vaccination. Findings and limits, study-wide: It was the secondary response that reached its peak faster, day 5 versus 15, but it was weaker.

Trimming shortened V by 4 bases and J by 8 bases, and 14 bases separated the two germline ends. There are 13 residues in the CDR3. CDR1 and CDR2 from the germline V gene are ENHRY and SYGVKD. This clonotype came up many times. Its antigen is currently unknown. As TCR cDNA was made by 5'RACE template switching, a universal primer site and UMIs were added. Using its own MiXCR run on the 5' RACE reads, TCRdb lists one record per CDR3 protein. The repertoire holds 160,000 or so distinct CDR3 sequences, with approximately 6.7% as singletons. The source was CD4+ T cells sorted from PBMCs, collected 4 to 5 days after the first yellow fever vaccination. The sequence came from a man younger than 35 who received the YFV17D yellow fever vaccine. The chain links TRBV10-3 to TRBJ1-2; D is ambiguous. The CDR3 region is CAISGDGYGGYTF. CDR3 DNA: TGTGCCATCAGTGGGGATGGTTATGGCGGCTACACCTTC.